The rows below give T cell receptor beta chains drawn from one sample of a study of beta chain features in type 1 diabetes. Profiled with immunoSEQ multiplex PCR; TCRdb holds only in-frame clones, not every one. The top ten clones hold 0.017% of a sample with hundreds of thousands of clones, roughly an eighth of them seen once. The sample taken for sequencing was naive CD4+ T cells from blood. Receptor source: a man aged 25-45 years with type 1 diabetes. The CDR3 runs from the conserved cysteine through the conserved F or W. A D gene is named only where the DNA matches it firmly. Where a row states a size, it is once, few, many or the class of an expanded clone; other rows omit it.

-	-	TRBV2	TRBJ2-7	CASKEYTYEQYF	TGTGCCAGCAAGGAGTACACCTACGAGCAGTACTTC
-	-	TRBV4-3	TRBJ1-2	CASSQVAGMGYTF	TGCGCCAGCAGCCAAGTTGCGGGAATGGGCTACACCTTC
-	few	TRBV14	TRBJ1-1	CASSHYRAAFF	TGTGCCAGCAGCCACTACAGGGCGGCTTTCTTT
-	few	TRBV28	TRBJ2-5	CASRQLQETQYF	TGTGCCAGCAGACAGCTCCAAGAGACCCAGTACTTC
-	-	TRBV7-9	TRBJ1-1	CASSLHPGNMNTEAFF	TGTGCCAGCAGCTTACACCCGGGAAACATGAACACTGAAGCTTTCTTT
-	few	TRBV28	TRBJ2-5	CASSGTPQETQYF	TGTGCCAGCAGCGGGACTCCCCAAGAGACCCAGTACTTC
TRBD2	-	TRBV7-9	TRBJ2-1	CASSLTWDKREEQFF	TGTGCCAGCAGCTTAACCTGGGATAAGCGGGAGGAGCAGTTCTTC
-	-	TRBV5-1	TRBJ2-2	CASSLQGNTGELFF	TGCGCCAGCAGCTTACAGGGCAACACCGGGGAGCTGTTTTTT
-	few	TRBV29-1	TRBJ2-1	CSVDSYNEQFF	TGCAGCGTTGACAGTTACAATGAGCAGTTCTTC
-	few	TRBV7-2	TRBJ2-1	CASSLDGSSSSYNEQFF	TGTGCCAGCAGCTTAGATGGTAGCAGCAGCTCCTACAATGAGCAGTTCTTC